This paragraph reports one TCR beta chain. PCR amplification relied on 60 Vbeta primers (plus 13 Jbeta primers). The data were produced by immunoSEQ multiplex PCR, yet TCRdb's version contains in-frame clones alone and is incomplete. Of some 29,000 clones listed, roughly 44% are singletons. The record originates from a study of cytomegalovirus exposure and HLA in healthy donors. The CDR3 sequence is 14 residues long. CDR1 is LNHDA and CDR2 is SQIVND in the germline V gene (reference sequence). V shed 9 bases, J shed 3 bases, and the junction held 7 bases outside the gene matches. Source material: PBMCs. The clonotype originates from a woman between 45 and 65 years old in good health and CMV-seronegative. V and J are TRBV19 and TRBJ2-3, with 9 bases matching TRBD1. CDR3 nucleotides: TGTGCCAGCGATGACAGGGGGGAGACAGATACGCAGTATTTT. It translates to CASDDRGETDTQYF.